The present T cell receptor (beta chain) was sequenced within a study of T cell repertoires in cytomegalovirus infection. Study summary: Matching HLA type, along with CMV infection, was indicated by public TCR beta signatures.

TCRdb re-derived calls from the reads in MiXCR, one entry per CDR3 protein. The sample yields about 460,000 distinct CDR3 sequences, roughly 12% seen once. The CDR3 sequence is 12 residues long. V lost 6 bases, J lost 3 bases, and 9 bases lay in between. The germline CDR1 and CDR2 sequences are KGHSH and LQKENI. This clonotype was sampled from a human donor in good health (CMV status not recorded). Some clones in this sample may be carry-over from other donors' samples. What was sequenced was PBMCs. The V gene is TRBV18, the J gene TRBJ2-7; no firm D call. CDR3 in DNA: TGTGCCAGCTCCTCGGCGTTCTACGAGCAGTACTTC. It translates to CASSSAFYEQYF.